The present T cell receptor beta chain was sequenced within a study of T-cell reconstitution after alpha-beta-depleted transplantation in children (dated by TCRdb to about 2016). Regarding the research as a whole: Using TCR repertoire profiling, the study followed T-cell immune reconstitution in a quantitative way in children after TCRalphabeta/CD19-depleted allogeneic hematopoietic cell transplantation.

Sample treatment or condition, as interpreted from the label and publication: allogeneic hematopoietic cell transplantation with graft depleted of TCRalphabeta T cells and CD19 B cells. Transplant recipients were children who received TCRalphabeta/CD19-depleted allogeneic hematopoietic cell grafts. In the case of this clonotype: This clone's antigen is unknown. Base quality data are lacking; no much larger clone is found one base away.

Broader findings and caveats from the paper: The frequencies of hyperexpanded clones fell over the following months, and after one year, T-cell counts and TCRbeta diversity were mostly attributed to newly produced T cells. The high TCRbeta diversity at day 60 in some patients was ascribed to recipient T cells and intrathymic progenitors that had survived conditioning. About two months after transplant, the apparently early recovery of alphabetaT-cell counts reportedly depended on just several hundred clones that had expanded rapidly and came from non-depleted graft cells.

To prepare the library, PCR was applied. The instrument given in TCRdb is Illumina HiSeq 2500. TCR library preparation used molecular barcoding, with unique molecular identifiers applied to normalize quantification of the TCRbeta repertoire. Starting from the raw public reads, TCRdb applied fastp trimming at Q25, assembled clones with MiXCR and retained in-frame beta chains. CDR3 protein sequences are deduplicated, and each keeps its most common genes and DNA. This sample holds 300,000 to 400,000 distinct CDR3 sequences; roughly 16% were observed only once. The ten biggest clones cover approximately 44% of the sample. The input for sequencing was PBMCs, mostly from graft donor cells, taken 360 days after TCRalphabeta/CD19-depleted stem cell transplant. The source is a male patient between 2 and 10 years old who had a stem cell transplant for acute lymphoblastic leukemia, so the T cells may come from the graft donor.

The CDR3 region has the sequence CASSQVPNVLTF. The DNA reads TGCGCCAGCAGCCAGGTGCCCAACGTCCTGACTTTC. The rearranged segments are TRBV4-3 and TRBJ2-6; no D gene call is confident. CDR1 is given as LGHNA and CDR2 as YSLEER, both from the germline V gene. The CDR3 spans 12 residues, from the cysteine through the phenylalanine. CDR3 DNA only is kept here, 36 bases in frame from base 1. The V end loses 3 bases and the J end loses 8 bases, and a stretch of 5 bases separates them.